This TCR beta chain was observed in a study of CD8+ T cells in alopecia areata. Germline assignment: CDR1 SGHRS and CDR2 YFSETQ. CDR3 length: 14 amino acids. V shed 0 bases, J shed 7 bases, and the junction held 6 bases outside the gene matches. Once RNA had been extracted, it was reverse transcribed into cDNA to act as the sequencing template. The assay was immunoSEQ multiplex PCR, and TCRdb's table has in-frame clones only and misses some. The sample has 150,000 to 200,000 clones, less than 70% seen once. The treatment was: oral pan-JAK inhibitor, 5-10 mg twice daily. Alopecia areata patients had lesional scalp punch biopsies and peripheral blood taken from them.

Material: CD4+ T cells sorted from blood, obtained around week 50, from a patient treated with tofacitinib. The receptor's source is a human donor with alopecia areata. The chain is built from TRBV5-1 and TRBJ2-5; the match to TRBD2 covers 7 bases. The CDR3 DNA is TGCGCCAGCAGCTTGGAAGGGCCGGGGGGGACCCAGTACTTC. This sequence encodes CASSLEGPGGTQYF.